This T cell receptor (beta chain) came from a study of human T cells and chemical hapten exposure. Study overall: DPC 0.01% went on the upper back by patch test, with reading at 6 days. Patients, largely female, had alopecia areata, totalis or universalis.

Ten or more counts support this clonotype. Antigen: not known. Each cDNA molecule in the library carried unique molecular identifiers. TCRdb called the RACE reads again in MiXCR, with one record for every CDR3 protein. The table records about 96,000 distinct CDR3 sequences, about 9.3% of them present only once. Time point in this sample: patch test 2, 6 weeks after DPC sensitization. Treatment denoted: therapeutic diphenylcyclopropenone sensitization with weekly scalp DPC. General study points: Alopecia in all donors means immunity may differ from healthy individuals.

The germline V gene encodes CDR1 MDHEN and CDR2 SYDVKM. The germline V and J ends were trimmed by 1 base and 1 base, with 14 bases remaining between them. The CDR3 sequence is 17 residues long. This clonotype was sampled from a woman aged 40 to 50 with alopecia areata. Some clones in this sample may be carry-over from other donors' samples. The chain combines TRBV28 with TRBJ2-1, with D hard to call. The input for sequencing was whole blood, taken in connection with sensitization to the hapten diphenylcyclopropenone (DPC). Written as DNA, the CDR3 is TGTGCCAGCAGTTTATTAGGTAGTTCGAGTTCCTACAATGAGCAGTTCTTC. This codes for CASSLLGSSSSYNEQFF.